This T cell receptor (beta chain) was identified in a study of OX40 agonist ivuxolimab in advanced cancers. At the level of the study: All patients had ivuxolimab intravenously every 2 weeks at 0.01 to 10 mg/kg. From about 23 to 85 years was the age range, with a mean of approximately 58 years, and 65% to 90% were male.

The study sampled blood at baseline, cycle 4 day 1, and cycle 7 day 1. The germline V and J ends were trimmed by 0 bases and 0 bases, with 8 bases remaining between them. This CDR3 region has 15 residues. Germline V lookup: CDR1 SGHRS, CDR2 YFSETQ. With respect to this clone: What it recognizes is unknown.

General observations from the study: The average count of expanded clones was higher among CD8+ T cells than among CD4+.

Produced via immunoSEQ multiplex PCR; TCRdb's table is partial and in-frame only. The data show some 55,000 clones, 80% seen once. V and J are TRBV5-1 and TRBJ2-3; D is undetermined. The clonotype originates from an adult with an advanced solid tumor such as melanoma, head and neck, liver or kidney cancer. Material: CD4+ or CD8+ T cells sorted from blood, obtained in a trial of the OX40 agonist ivuxolimab. CDR3 sequence reads: CASSLGSSSTDTQYF. The CDR3 coding sequence is TGCGCCAGCAGCTTGGGGTCTAGTAGCACAGATACGCAGTATTTT.